The TCR beta chain described here comes from a study of CD8+CD57+ T cells in acquired aplastic anemia. Whole-study context: CD4+ and CD8+ cells, once sorted, gave DNA averaging roughly 3 ug. Healthy donor sequencing depth: 10 million to 10.8 million CD4+, roughly 11 million CD8+ reads.

The use of genomic DNA as template underpinned the TCR beta VDJ and CDR3 profiling. TCRdb re-analysed the reads in MiXCR, keeping a single row per CDR3 protein. The sample lists tens of thousands of distinct CDR3 sequences, around 82% occurring once. The V and J ends lost 7 bases and 13 bases, in that order; junction bases with no gene match: 7. This CDR3 spans 12 amino acids. The germline gives CDR1 SNHLY, CDR2 FYNNEI. A note on this clonotype: Its antigen is unidentified.

General observations from the study: CD8+ Simpson's diversity showed no significant patient-control difference.

The sequencing input was sorted CD4+, CD8+, or CD8+CD57+ T cells (not recorded which) from PBMCs. The J gene is TRBJ2-1, the V gene TRBV2; 10 positions agree with TRBD2. This clonotype was obtained from a human donor in good health, serving as a control. CDR3 region: CASKGLAESQFF. The CDR3 bases are TGTGCCAGCAAAGGACTAGCGGAGTCCCAGTTCTTC. The entire variable domain, with the rest obtained from reference TRBV2 and TRBJ2-1, is as follows: EPEVTQTPSHQVTQMGQEVILRCVPISNHLYFYWYRQILGQKVEFLVSFYNNEISEKSEIFDDQFSVERPDGSNFTLKIRSTKLEDSAMYFCASKGLAESQFFGPGTRLTVL.